This paragraph reports one T cell receptor beta chain. This entry is derived from a study of T-cell memory formation after mild COVID-19. The CDR3 is made up of 13 amino acids. Germline values: CDR1 SGHAT, CDR2 FQNNGV. V was pared by 4 bases and J by 6 bases, with 11 bases between. Each CDR3 protein gets one entry after TCRdb re-called the 5' RACE reads with MiXCR. The repertoire consists of about 350,000 distinct CDR3 sequences, with roughly an eighth occurring once and the leading ten covering 22%. The sample was PBMCs or a T cell subset sorted from them (not recorded which). This TCR came from a man in his late teens or twenties who had mild COVID-19 (a few samples of this study predate the infection). Cell type and time point are not known. This chain joins TRBV11-2 and TRBJ2-3; D is unresolved. CDR3 coding DNA: TGTGCCAGCAGCTCGCTCGGTTGGGATACGCAGTATTTT. It translates to CASSSLGWDTQYF.